The rows below give T cell receptor beta chains drawn from one sample of a study of cytomegalovirus exposure and HLA in healthy donors. TCRdb keeps only in-frame clones here, not all; method: immunoSEQ multiplex PCR. The table has approximately 210,000 clones, roughly 77% seen once; the top ten hold approximately 0.36%. Sequences were obtained from PBMCs. Receptor source: a male donor in good health and CMV-seropositive. CDR3s include the opening cysteine and the closing phenylalanine or tryptophan. A D gene is named only where the DNA matches it firmly. Clone size is not always given. Where it is, it says once, few, many or a class for expanded clones.

V gene: TRBV28
clone size: NA
D gene: NA
J gene: TRBJ1-1
CDR3 protein: CASSERVTEAFF
CDR3 DNA: TGTGCCAGCAGCGAGAGGGTCACTGAAGCTTTCTTT

V gene: TRBV21-1
clone size: NA
D gene: NA
J gene: TRBJ1-2
CDR3 protein: CASSWWLGGEGYTF
CDR3 DNA: TGTGCCAGCAGTTGGTGGTTGGGGGGGGAAGGCTACACCTTC

V gene: TRBV7-9
clone size: NA
D gene: NA
J gene: TRBJ1-2
CDR3 protein: CASSVIQTANYGYTF
CDR3 DNA: TGTGCCAGCAGCGTAATACAAACAGCTAACTATGGCTACACCTTC

V gene: TRBV6-5
clone size: NA
D gene: NA
J gene: TRBJ1-2
CDR3 protein: CASQGRYGYTF
CDR3 DNA: TGTGCCAGCCAGGGCCGCTATGGCTACACCTTC

V gene: TRBV19
clone size: few
D gene: TRBD1
J gene: TRBJ1-1
CDR3 protein: CASSTGVYRGTEAFF
CDR3 DNA: TGTGCCAGTAGTACTGGGGTCTACAGGGGAACTGAAGCTTTCTTT

V gene: TRBV9
clone size: NA
D gene: NA
J gene: TRBJ2-3
CDR3 protein: CASSPPLGGAGDTQYF
CDR3 DNA: TGTGCCAGCAGCCCCCCCTTAGGGGGGGCAGGGGATACGCAGTATTTT

V gene: TRBV28
clone size: few
D gene: NA
J gene: TRBJ2-7
CDR3 protein: CASSLDSYEQYF
CDR3 DNA: TGTGCCAGCAGTCTTGACAGCTACGAGCAGTACTTC

V gene: TRBV19
clone size: NA
D gene: NA
J gene: TRBJ2-6
CDR3 protein: CASSIWGERANVLTF
CDR3 DNA: TGTGCCAGTAGTATATGGGGGGAGAGAGCCAACGTCCTGACTTTC

V gene: TRBV28
clone size: NA
D gene: TRBD1
J gene: TRBJ2-7
CDR3 protein: CASSRTGNEQYF
CDR3 DNA: TGTGCCAGCAGCCGGACAGGGAACGAGCAGTACTTC

V gene: TRBV6-6
clone size: NA
D gene: TRBD1
J gene: TRBJ1-1
CDR3 protein: CASSFNDRVSAEAFF
CDR3 DNA: TGTGCCAGCAGTTTCAACGACAGGGTCAGCGCTGAAGCTTTCTTT

V gene: TRBV6-5
clone size: NA
D gene: NA
J gene: TRBJ1-1
CDR3 protein: CASRQQGNTEAFF
CDR3 DNA: TGTGCCAGCAGACAACAGGGGAACACTGAAGCTTTCTTT

V gene: TRBV9
clone size: NA
D gene: TRBD2
J gene: TRBJ2-7
CDR3 protein: CASSVSGRASYEQYF
CDR3 DNA: TGTGCCAGCAGCGTAAGCGGGAGGGCCTCCTACGAGCAGTACTTC

V gene: TRBV7-8
clone size: NA
D gene: TRBD1
J gene: TRBJ2-5
CDR3 protein: CASSGQGALETQYF
CDR3 DNA: TGTGCCAGCAGCGGCCAGGGGGCCCTAGAGACCCAGTACTTC

V gene: TRBV21-1
clone size: few
D gene: NA
J gene: TRBJ2-6
CDR3 protein: CASGGQGRAGANVLTF
CDR3 DNA: TGTGCCAGCGGGGGACAGGGGAGAGCTGGGGCCAACGTCCTGACTTTC

V gene: TRBV7-2
clone size: NA
D gene: NA
J gene: TRBJ2-1
CDR3 protein: CASSPMRIYNEQFF
CDR3 DNA: TGTGCCAGCAGCCCGATGCGGATTTACAATGAGCAGTTCTTC

V gene: TRBV5-4
clone size: NA
D gene: NA
J gene: TRBJ2-1
CDR3 protein: CASSPGQSEYNEQFF
CDR3 DNA: TGTGCCAGCAGCCCCGGACAGAGTGAATACAATGAGCAGTTCTTC

V gene: TRBV18
clone size: NA
D gene: TRBD1
J gene: TRBJ1-5
CDR3 protein: CASSPGQGGNQPQHF
CDR3 DNA: TGTGCCAGCTCACCGGGACAGGGAGGCAATCAGCCCCAGCATTTT

V gene: TRBV7-9
clone size: once
D gene: NA
J gene: TRBJ1-1
CDR3 protein: CSSSLAAPTEAFF
CDR3 DNA: TGTTCCAGCAGCTTGGCGGCCCCCACTGAAGCTTTCTTT

V gene: TRBV19
clone size: few
D gene: NA
J gene: TRBJ2-4
CDR3 protein: CASSLPPTLGSAENIQYF
CDR3 DNA: TGTGCCAGTAGTCTCCCCCCTACCCTCGGGTCTGCGGAAAACATTCAGTACTTC

V gene: TRBV4-3
clone size: NA
D gene: NA
J gene: TRBJ1-1
CDR3 protein: CASSQLEAGMNTEAFF
CDR3 DNA: TGCGCCAGCAGCCAGCTGGAGGCGGGTATGAACACTGAAGCTTTCTTT

V gene: TRBV19
clone size: NA
D gene: NA
J gene: TRBJ2-7
CDR3 protein: CASSLRQETITREQYF
CDR3 DNA: TGTGCCAGTAGTCTCAGACAGGAAACTATTACGAGAGAGCAGTACTTC

V gene: TRBV7-2
clone size: NA
D gene: NA
J gene: TRBJ2-3
CDR3 protein: CASRIDTGRPDTQYF
CDR3 DNA: TGTGCCAGCAGGATAGATACGGGTCGACCAGATACGCAGTATTTT

V gene: TRBV29-1
clone size: few
D gene: NA
J gene: TRBJ2-7
CDR3 protein: CSVRDSTGRYEQYF
CDR3 DNA: TGCAGCGTGAGGGACTCGACCGGTCGCTACGAGCAGTACTTC

V gene: TRBV25-1
clone size: NA
D gene: NA
J gene: TRBJ1-2
CDR3 protein: CASSPGTAPGYGYTF
CDR3 DNA: TGTGCCAGTAGTCCCGGAACAGCCCCTGGCTATGGCTACACCTTC

V gene: TRBV5-1
clone size: NA
D gene: NA
J gene: TRBJ2-3
CDR3 protein: CASSLSGPTDTQYF
CDR3 DNA: TGCGCCAGCAGCTTGAGCGGCCCCACAGATACGCAGTATTTT

V gene: TRBV14
clone size: once
D gene: NA
J gene: TRBJ2-7
CDR3 protein: CASSHEGTGFHEQYF
CDR3 DNA: TGTGCCAGCAGCCATGAAGGAACAGGGTTCCACGAGCAGTACTTC

V gene: TRBV7-2
clone size: NA
D gene: TRBD1
J gene: TRBJ2-7
CDR3 protein: CASSRQGAFEEQYF
CDR3 DNA: TGTGCCAGCAGCCGACAGGGCGCTTTTGAGGAGCAGTACTTC

V gene: TRBV19
clone size: NA
D gene: NA
J gene: TRBJ1-1
CDR3 protein: CASSRWGQDRNTEAFF
CDR3 DNA: TGTGCCAGTAGTAGATGGGGGCAGGACCGGAACACTGAAGCTTTCTTT

V gene: TRBV7-3
clone size: NA
D gene: NA
J gene: TRBJ1-6
CDR3 protein: CASSLTPGSYSPLHF
CDR3 DNA: TGTGCCAGCAGCTTAACTCCAGGGTCGTATTCACCCCTCCACTTT

V gene: TRBV28
clone size: NA
D gene: NA
J gene: TRBJ2-7
CDR3 protein: CASSLTSSGVTYEQYF
CDR3 DNA: TGTGCCAGCAGTTTAACTTCGTCAGGGGTTACTTACGAGCAGTACTTC

V gene: TRBV9
clone size: NA
D gene: TRBD2
J gene: TRBJ2-3
CDR3 protein: CASSASTSGGGVPSTDTQYF
CDR3 DNA: TGTGCCAGCAGCGCTTCGACTAGCGGGGGGGGTGTTCCTAGCACAGATACGCAGTATTTT

V gene: TRBV5-1
clone size: NA
D gene: NA
J gene: TRBJ2-7
CDR3 protein: CASSPSQGPGNEQYF
CDR3 DNA: TGCGCCAGCAGCCCGTCTCAGGGGCCGGGAAACGAGCAGTACTTC

V gene: TRBV7-2
clone size: NA
D gene: TRBD1
J gene: TRBJ1-5
CDR3 protein: CASSSDRAQPQHF
CDR3 DNA: TGTGCCAGCAGCTCCGACAGGGCTCAGCCCCAGCATTTT

V gene: TRBV2
clone size: once
D gene: TRBD1
J gene: TRBJ2-7
CDR3 protein: CASSRDRSSYEQYF
CDR3 DNA: TGTGCCAGCTCACGGGACAGGTCCTCCTACGAGCAGTACTTC

V gene: TRBV27
clone size: NA
D gene: NA
J gene: TRBJ1-2
CDR3 protein: CASTPPRDLFWGYTF
CDR3 DNA: TGTGCCAGCACCCCCCCCCGGGATTTGTTTTGGGGCTACACCTTC

V gene: TRBV19
clone size: NA
D gene: NA
J gene: TRBJ1-2
CDR3 protein: CASSMAGTSYGYTF
CDR3 DNA: TGTGCCAGTAGTATGGCAGGAACATCCTATGGCTACACCTTC

V gene: TRBV10-3
clone size: NA
D gene: NA
J gene: TRBJ2-2
CDR3 protein: CATLSTVTGELFF
CDR3 DNA: TGTGCCACCCTTTCTACGGTCACCGGGGAGCTGTTTTTT

V gene: TRBV7-2
clone size: once
D gene: NA
J gene: TRBJ2-7
CDR3 protein: CASSSRSAGSSYEQYF
CDR3 DNA: TGTGCCAGCAGCTCGAGGTCGGCGGGATCGTCCTACGAGCAGTACTTC

V gene: TRBV7-9
clone size: NA
D gene: NA
J gene: TRBJ2-5
CDR3 protein: CSSSPPDKLQETQYF
CDR3 DNA: TGTTCCAGCAGCCCTCCGGACAAATTACAAGAGACCCAGTACTTC

V gene: TRBV25-1
clone size: NA
D gene: TRBD1
J gene: TRBJ1-2
CDR3 protein: CATYGQGVDRAGYTF
CDR3 DNA: TGTGCCACCTACGGACAGGGGGTGGATCGGGCGGGCTACACCTTC

V gene: TRBV19
clone size: NA
D gene: TRBD2
J gene: TRBJ2-1
CDR3 protein: CASSLTSGGPSNEQFF
CDR3 DNA: TGTGCCAGTAGTCTGACCAGCGGGGGGCCCTCCAATGAGCAGTTCTTC

V gene: TRBV7-8
clone size: few
D gene: TRBD2
J gene: TRBJ2-1
CDR3 protein: CASSPTTSVHNEQFF
CDR3 DNA: TGTGCCAGCAGCCCCACGACTAGCGTACACAATGAGCAGTTCTTC

V gene: TRBV6-1
clone size: few
D gene: TRBD2
J gene: TRBJ2-2
CDR3 protein: CASTLAGGEGGELFF
CDR3 DNA: TGTGCCAGCACCTTAGCGGGCGGGGAGGGCGGGGAGCTGTTTTTT

V gene: TRBV6-5
clone size: NA
D gene: NA
J gene: TRBJ2-3
CDR3 protein: CASSYDRFIDTQYF
CDR3 DNA: TGTGCCAGCAGTTACGACAGGTTTATAGATACGCAGTATTTT

V gene: TRBV4-3
clone size: NA
D gene: NA
J gene: TRBJ1-1
CDR3 protein: CASSQDFGEDEAFF
CDR3 DNA: TGCGCCAGCAGCCAAGATTTCGGGGAGGATGAAGCTTTCTTT

V gene: TRBV5-1
clone size: NA
D gene: TRBD2
J gene: TRBJ2-2
CDR3 protein: CASSSGASGGLGELFF
CDR3 DNA: TGCGCCAGCAGCTCGGGGGCCAGCGGGGGTCTTGGGGAGCTGTTTTTT

V gene: TRBV6-1
clone size: NA
D gene: NA
J gene: TRBJ1-1
CDR3 protein: CASQWLEGNTEAFF
CDR3 DNA: TGTGCCAGCCAGTGGCTGGAGGGGAACACTGAAGCTTTCTTT

V gene: TRBV6-6
clone size: NA
D gene: NA
J gene: TRBJ1-4
CDR3 protein: CASSGGWGSNEKLFF
CDR3 DNA: TGTGCCAGCAGTGGGGGCTGGGGGTCTAATGAAAAACTGTTTTTT

V gene: TRBV7-6
clone size: once
D gene: TRBD2
J gene: TRBJ2-1
CDR3 protein: CASSLGAGVFPNEQFF
CDR3 DNA: TGTGCCAGCAGTTTAGGGGCGGGAGTCTTCCCAAATGAGCAGTTCTTC

V gene: TRBV9
clone size: NA
D gene: NA
J gene: TRBJ1-2
CDR3 protein: CASSARGGDGYTF
CDR3 DNA: TGTGCCAGCAGCGCCCGAGGGGGGGATGGCTACACCTTC